This TCR beta chain was retrieved from a study of OX40 agonist ivuxolimab in advanced cancers. Regarding the complete study: Ivuxolimab was a fully human IgG2 agonistic monoclonal antibody targeting the costimulatory receptor OX40 (CD134). Prior anti-PD-1, anti-PD-L1 or anti-CTLA-4 therapy was permitted, and about two fifths of dose-escalation patients had received checkpoint inhibitors. Partial responses occurred in three dose-escalation patients: two with cutaneous melanoma and one with hepatocellular carcinoma. Peripheral TCRbeta sequencing aimed to test whether ivuxolimab altered TCR sequence diversity and caused clonal T-cell expansion. A male proportion of around 83% and a mean age of approximately 62 years, ranging from about 23 to 90, were recorded for the dose-escalation cohort. The monotherapy dose-escalation portion (N = 52 patients) of the phase I ivuxolimab trial is reported in the paper. Intravenous ivuxolimab was administered to patients every 2 weeks at six dose levels: 0.01, 0.1, 0.3, 1.5, 3 and 10 mg/kg. Of the roughly 50 dose-escalation patients, hepatocellular carcinoma was present in 19, melanoma in around 15, renal cell carcinoma in 9 and head and neck cancer in 9.

The CDR3 runs 14 residues from the cysteine to the phenylalanine. The retained sequence is limited to the CDR3, 42 bases, with the frame set at the first base. V and J lose 2 bases and 2 bases, and a span of 8 bases separates them. Per the germline V gene (reference sequence), WNHNN is the CDR1 and SYGVQD is the CDR2. Patients with a history of autoimmune disease or receiving systemic immunosuppression were excluded from the trial. Peripheral blood for TCR sequencing was drawn from every dose cohort at baseline, at cycle 4 day 1 and at cycle 7 day 1. The samples were taken from a phase I, first-in-human, multicenter, open-label dose-escalation trial of ivuxolimab. Adults with locally advanced or metastatic head and neck squamous cell, hepatocellular, melanoma or renal cell carcinoma were enrolled in the trial. Before TCR sequencing, CD4+ T cells and CD8+ T cells were sorted from peripheral blood as separate populations.

To sequence the TCRbeta CDR3 region, genomic DNA was isolated from the sorted cells. The immunoSEQ Assay was used for sequencing of TCRbeta CDR3 regions. TCRdb's version of the immuneACCESS table is confined to in-frame rearrangements and falls short of the full clone set. An unresolved V gene accounts for under half of the shortfall where checked; the remainder is of unknown origin. In all, the sample holds roughly 62,000 clones, and around 90% of those were seen once. The ten largest clones represent roughly 0.56% of the sample. Findings and caveats that apply to the study as a whole: At doses of 0.1 to 3.0 mg/kg, clonal expansion of both CD4+ and CD8+ blood T cells was observed from baseline to week 6. On average, CD8+ T cells showed more expanded clones than CD4+ T cells after ivuxolimab. Low levels of normalized T-cell clonal expansion were also seen in some nonresponding patients. The antigen specificity of the peripheral T cells that underwent clonal expansion was not determined. In the 0.1-3.0 mg/kg groups, partial responders had among the lowest normalized peripheral clonal expansion, particularly in CD8+ T cells.

Note on this clone: No antigen is known for it. Nothing much larger sits one base from this clone, and base qualities are not available.

The sample was CD4+ or CD8+ T cells sorted from blood, taken in a trial of the OX40 agonist ivuxolimab. The V and J genes are TRBV10-1 and TRBJ2-3; the D segment cannot be called with confidence. The receptor comes from an adult with an advanced solid tumor such as melanoma, head and neck, liver or kidney cancer. The DNA sequence follows: TGCGCCAGCAGTGAGGCAGGTTACACAGATACGCAGTATTTT. Its translation reads: CASSEAGYTDTQYF.